These 17 T cell receptor beta chains came from one sample sequenced in a study of cytomegalovirus exposure and HLA in healthy donors (dated by TCRdb to 2015 to 2018). The library was produced with the immunoSEQ multiplex PCR assay. TCRdb retrieved this table from immuneACCESS and kept in-frame rearrangements only. Not all clones are present; in checked studies, unresolved V genes account for under half, and no reason is known for the remainder. For this sample there are 250,000 to 400,000 clones; around 90% appear just once. Approximately 1% of the sample is taken by the ten largest. Sequenced material: PBMCs. These receptors were obtained from a woman in her twenties or thirties in good health and CMV-seropositive.

The chain recombines TRBV30 with TRBJ2-1; 12 nucleotides match TRBD2. V was clipped by 1 base and J by 4 bases; unmatched bases: 5. This CDR3 comprises 16 residues. The germline gives CDR1 GTSNPN, CDR2 SVGIG (reference sequence). The CDR3 nucleotides read TGTGCCTGGAGTGACCAACTAGCGGGGGGATACAATGAGCAGTTCTTC. Protein: CAWSDQLAGGYNEQFF.

The rearrangement links TRBV18 to TRBJ1-6, with a weak D call TRBD1 (6 bases). Trimming took 4 bases from V and 9 from J, leaving 19 bases between them. CDR1 and CDR2 from the germline V gene are KGHSH and LQKENI. The CDR3 covers 16 residues. In nucleotides, the CDR3 is TGTGCCAGCTCACTTTCCCAGGGGCGGCAGACTTCACCCCTCCACTTT. Translating gives CASSLSQGRQTSPLHF.

The chain employs TRBV28 and TRBJ2-7; tentatively, D is TRBD2 (5 bases). V gave up 3 bases and J gave up 1 base, with 13 bases separating them. The CDR3 sequence is 15 residues long. Germline loops: CDR1 MDHEN, CDR2 SYDVKM. In nucleotides, the CDR3 is TGTGCCAGCAGTTTTGCGGCTAGCTCTTCCTACGAGCAGTACTTC. Protein product: CASSFAASSSYEQYF. Complete variable domain (other parts from reference TRBV28 and TRBJ2-7): DVKVTQSSRYLVKRTGEKVFLECVQDMDHENMFWYRQDPGLGLRLIYFSYDVKMKEKGDIPEGYSVSREKKERFSLILESASTNQTSMYLCASSFAASSSYEQYFGPGTRLTVT.

V is TRBV4-2 and J is TRBJ2-7; 7 bases fit TRBD2. Losses at the gene ends were 3 bases for V and 3 bases for J; bases not matched to a gene: 2. The CDR3 is made up of 13 amino acids. Looked up from germline, CDR1 is LGHNA and CDR2 is YNFKEQ. In nucleotides, the CDR3 is TGTGCCAGCAGCCAGGGACTATACTACGAGCAGTACTTC. Protein: CASSQGLYYEQYF.

This clone was recorded once. The CDR3 spells CASGTGDNSPLHF. DNA of the CDR3: TGCGCCAGCGGGACAGGGGATAATTCACCCCTCCACTTT. The rearrangement uses TRBV5-1 and TRBJ1-6, with 10 bases identical to TRBD1. Germline V gene data show CDR1 as SGHRS and CDR2 as YFSETQ. V lost 7 bases, J lost 5 bases, and 0 bases stayed unmatched. The CDR3 has 13 amino acids.

J is TRBJ2-5 and V is TRBV28; maybe TRBD2 (6 bases). The ends were cut back, 10 bases at V and 2 bases at J, with 11 bases in the middle. The CDR3 runs 12 residues. The germline V gene encodes CDR1 MDHEN and CDR2 SYDVKM. DNA of the CDR3: TGTGCCATTAGCGGCCAGCAAGAGACCCAGTACTTC. Protein sequence: CAISGQQETQYF.

This sequence joins TRBV28 and TRBJ2-7, with 10 bases fitting TRBD1. The CDR3 is 13 amino acids. Germline V CDR1 and CDR2: MDHEN, SYDVKM. V was clipped by 8 bases and J by 4 bases; unmatched bases: 5. CDR3 in DNA: TGTGCCAGCTCACCGGGACAGGGGTACGAGCAGTACTTC. Amino acids: CASSPGQGYEQYF. Full variable domain (remainder filled in from reference TRBV28 and TRBJ2-7): DVKVTQSSRYLVKRTGEKVFLECVQDMDHENMFWYRQDPGLGLRLIYFSYDVKMKEKGDIPEGYSVSREKKERFSLILESASTNQTSMYLCASSPGQGYEQYFGPGTRLTVT.

V and J are TRBV6-1 and TRBJ1-2; possibly TRBD1 for D (5 bases). CDR1 is MNHNS, CDR2 SASEGT, per germline. This CDR3 has 13 amino acids. Trimming took off 10 bases at V and 2 bases at J, with 14 bases between the two ends. The CDR3 DNA is TGTGCCATCTGGAGGGGCATCAACTATGGCTACACCTTC. Amino acids: CAIWRGINYGYTF.

This rearrangement joins TRBV9 to TRBJ1-3; tentative D call: TRBD1 (6 bases). The CDR3 is 14 residues long. Germline CDR1 SGDLS, CDR2 YYNGEE. The V end was cut by 3 bases, the J end by 3 bases, with 10 bases between. CDR3 coding DNA: TGTGCCAGCAGCGCACAGGGAGGTGGAAACACCATATATTTT. It yields the protein CASSAQGGGNTIYF.

The J gene is TRBJ2-3, the V gene TRBV11-3; D assignment may be TRBD1 or TRBD2 (5 bases each). Germline assignment: CDR1 SGHNT and CDR2 YENEEA. Trimming removed 5 bases at V and 1 base at J, with 13 bases between. There are 15 residues in the CDR3. CDR3 in amino acids: CASSPGTDRTDTQYF. CDR3 in DNA: TGTGCCAGCAGCCCCGGGACCGATCGCACAGATACGCAGTATTTT.

The chain uses TRBV10-1 and TRBJ1-4, with a possible D match to TRBD1 (6 bases). Germline loops: CDR1 WNHNN, CDR2 SYGVQD (reference sequence). With 6 bases removed from V and 8 bases from J, the gap between germline ends came to 16 bases. CDR3 size: 14 residues. In DNA, the CDR3 is TGCGCCAGCAGACAGGGCCCAAAGAGGGAAAAACTGTTTTTT. Translated, it gives CASRQGPKREKLFF.

The chain carries TRBV2 and TRBJ2-7; TRBD2 matches at 9 bases. The J segment lost 2 bases and the V segment lost 8 bases, leaving 7 bases of the junction unmatched. Germline CDR1 reads SNHLY; CDR2 reads FYNNEI. This CDR3 is 14 amino acids long. The CDR3: CASLRSSGTYEQYF. In DNA form, the CDR3 reads TGTGCCAGCTTAAGGTCTAGCGGGACCTACGAGCAGTACTTC.

The chain links TRBV27 to TRBJ1-2; D is perhaps TRBD1 (5 bases). The V and J ends lost 2 bases and 9 bases respectively, with 13 bases between them. The V gene's germline CDR1 is MNHEY and CDR2 SMNVEV (reference sequence). This CDR3 has 13 residues. The CDR3 protein is CASSLKGAKRYTF. CDR3 in DNA: TGTGCCAGCAGTTTAAAAGGGGCTAAGCGCTACACCTTC.

The chain employs TRBV28 and TRBJ2-7; D unresolved. Per germline, CDR1 MDHEN and CDR2 SYDVKM. The CDR3 runs to 10 residues. V was pared by 3 bases and J by 7 bases, with 4 bases between. For the CDR3, the DNA is TGTGCCAGCAGTTTGCGGGAGCAGTACTTC. Its translation: CASSLREQYF.

The chain has TRBV15 and TRBJ1-1; weak D call: TRBD1 (6 bases). Germline CDR1 LNHNV, CDR2 YYDKDF (reference sequence). The V gene lost 4 bases and the J gene lost 4 bases, with 16 bases spanning the gap. The length of the CDR3 is 15 residues. The CDR3 nucleotides are TGTGCCACCAGCATGTTAACAGGGTCGGCCACTGAAGCTTTCTTT. It codes for CATSMLTGSATEAFF.

The chain links TRBV29-1 to TRBJ2-1, with D possibly TRBD2 on 6 matching bases. V gave up 3 bases and J gave up 7 bases, with 16 bases separating them. The CDR3 loop spans 14 amino acids. From germline, CDR1 is SQVTM and CDR2 ANQGSEA. DNA of the CDR3: TGCAGCGTTGAGTCCTGGGCCGGGAGAAATGAGCAGTTCTTC. The encoded protein is CSVESWAGRNEQFF.

The V call is TRBV29-1, the J call TRBJ2-1; tentative D call: TRBD2 (6 bases). Germline CDR1 SQVTM, CDR2 ANQGSEA. The CDR3 totals 17 residues. Trimming removed 1 base from V and 7 bases from J, with 23 bases in between. The CDR3 DNA reads as TGCAGCGTTGAAGCTGTCCCGCCCGCGGGACGGACAAATGAGCAGTTCTTC. Protein sequence: CSVEAVPPAGRTNEQFF.